A selection of T cell receptor beta chains follows, all from one sample in a study of Ad26.COV2.S vaccination and SARS-CoV-2 variants. This table comes from immunoSEQ multiplex PCR, and its TCRdb copy is limited to in-frame clones, with some not included. Of 350,000 to 500,000 clones listed, approximately 89% are singletons. The sequencing here drew on peripheral blood, taken in a trial of Ad26.COV2.S vaccine versus placebo. The source is a person between 18 and 60 years old who received the Ad26.COV2.S COVID-19 vaccine or a placebo. The CDR3 runs from the conserved cysteine through the conserved F or W. The order of the fields is J gene, D gene, V gene, clone size, CDR3 DNA, CDR3 protein. A D gene is named only where the DNA matches it firmly. Part of the rows lack a size; the others show once, few, many or a class for expanded clones.

TRBJ1-2 - TRBV7-6 - TGTGCCAGCAGCTCACAGGGTCCCGGCTACACCTTC CASSSQGPGYTF
TRBJ1-1 - TRBV4-3 - TGCGCCAGCAGCCAAGATCTCGCCGGGGAGGGGACTGAAGCTTTCTTT CASSQDLAGEGTEAFF
TRBJ2-7 TRBD1 TRBV2 few TGTGCCAGCACCGGACAGGAATACTCCTACGAGCAGTACTTC CASTGQEYSYEQYF
TRBJ2-2 TRBD2 TRBV18 - TGTGCCAGCTCACCGGGAGCGGGGCTTGACACCGGGGAGCTGTTTTTT CASSPGAGLDTGELFF
TRBJ1-1 TRBD1 TRBV18 - TGTGCCAGCTCACTCGCCTTAGGACAGGGGGCGGACACTGAAGCTTTCTTT CASSLALGQGADTEAFF
TRBJ1-5 - TRBV14 few TGTGCCAGCAGCCAAACTTTAGACCAGCCCCAGCATTTT CASSQTLDQPQHF
TRBJ1-6 - TRBV5-1 few TGCGCCAGCAGCTTCTCCCTTATAAGCTCCTATAATTCACCCCTCCACTTT CASSFSLISSYNSPLHF
TRBJ2-3 - TRBV9 - TGTGCCAGCAGCGTAAGCACTGCCCTAGATACGCAGTATTTT CASSVSTALDTQYF
TRBJ1-1 - TRBV23-1 - TGCGCCAGCAGTCAAACCCGGGTTGTGCATTTTTTCTTT CASSQTRVVHFFF
TRBJ1-1 - TRBV11-1 - TGTGCCAGCAGCTTATATTTGAGACAGGTAGACACTGAAGCTTTCTTT CASSLYLRQVDTEAFF
TRBJ2-3 - TRBV15 - TGTGCCACCAGCAGAGATTCCGGAGATACGCAGTATTTT CATSRDSGDTQYF
TRBJ2-5 TRBD2 TRBV7-7 - TGTGCCAGCAGCTTGCGCGGGGGACGGGAGACCCAGTACTTC CASSLRGGRETQYF
TRBJ2-4 - TRBV11-2 - TGTGCCAGCAGCTCAGGGGTCCTAGCGGTAGCCAAAAACATTCAGTACTTC CASSSGVLAVAKNIQYF
TRBJ1-2 - TRBV7-9 - TGTGCCAGCAGCCCCCCCGGGACGAGGGGAGCACATGGCTACACCTTC CASSPPGTRGAHGYTF
TRBJ2-3 - TRBV5-1 - TGCGCCAGCAGCTTCCTGGGCCCAGATACGCAGTATTTT CASSFLGPDTQYF
TRBJ2-3 TRBD2 TRBV18 once TGTGCCAGCTCGGGACTAGCGGGAGCAGATACGCAGTATTTT CASSGLAGADTQYF
TRBJ2-3 - TRBV20-1 - TGCAGTGCTCACCGCATGGGTACGCAGTATTTT CSAHRMGTQYF
TRBJ1-3 - TRBV6-5 - TGTGCCAGCAGTTTTAGCTCTGGAAACACCATATATTTT CASSFSSGNTIYF
TRBJ2-2 TRBD2 TRBV7-2 - TGTGCCAGCAGCTCCAGCGGGAAGGCGAACACCGGGGAGCTGTTTTTT CASSSSGKANTGELFF
TRBJ2-5 TRBD2 TRBV9 - TGTGCCAGCAGTTCACTCCCCGGGACTAGACGAGAGACCCAGTACTTC CASSSLPGTRRETQYF
TRBJ2-7 TRBD1 TRBV18 - TGTGCCAGCTCCTCGGACAGGGCCTTCTACGAGCAGTACTTC CASSSDRAFYEQYF
TRBJ1-1 - TRBV30 once TGTGCCTGGAGTGTCCCGGCGGGCACTGAAGCTTTCTTT CAWSVPAGTEAFF
TRBJ1-2 - TRBV18 - TGTGCCAGCTCACCGCTGCAGAAAAATGGCTACACCTTC CASSPLQKNGYTF
TRBJ2-3 - TRBV7-3 - TGTGCCAGCAGTAAAGGTAGCACAGATACGCAGTATTTT CASSKGSTDTQYF
TRBJ2-2 - TRBV2 - TGTGCCAGCAGGAGGGATGGTGGGGCCGGCGGGGAGCTGTTTTTT CASRRDGGAGGELFF
TRBJ2-3 TRBD2 TRBV4-3 - TGCGCCAGCAGCCGACTACTAGCGGGGGGTAGCACAGATACGCAGTATTTT CASSRLLAGGSTDTQYF
TRBJ1-2 TRBD1 TRBV5-8 - TGTGCCAGCAGCAGCTGGGACAGGGGTATATATGGCTACACCTTC CASSSWDRGIYGYTF
TRBJ2-3 TRBD1 TRBV7-9 - TGTGCCACCGGACAGGGGAAGTCAGATACGCAGTATTTT CATGQGKSDTQYF
TRBJ2-4 - TRBV2 - TGTGCCAGCTCAGGGTACGACATTCAGTACTTC CASSGYDIQYF
TRBJ2-1 TRBD2 TRBV5-4 - TGTGCCAGCCCTCCTCCGGGACTAGCGGGGGGGCCGATGAATGAGCAGTTCTTC CASPPPGLAGGPMNEQFF
TRBJ1-5 - TRBV7-2 few TGTGCCAGCAGCTTAGGCGCGGCGAGGCAGCCCCAGCATTTT CASSLGAARQPQHF
TRBJ1-3 - TRBV7-9 - TGTGCCAGCGGCCCTCAGGGACTCGCTGGAAACACCATATATTTT CASGPQGLAGNTIYF
TRBJ1-2 TRBD1 TRBV7-2 - TGTGCCAGCAGCTTGACAGGGAAAAGTATCTATGGCTACACCTTC CASSLTGKSIYGYTF
TRBJ2-1 - TRBV23-1 - TGCGCCAGCAGCCAGGTGGACACAGGGAAGGATCAGGGGCAGTTCTTC CASSQVDTGKDQGQFF
TRBJ2-7 - TRBV7-8 once TGTGCCAGCAGCTTCGGGACGATCCACGAGCAGTACTTC CASSFGTIHEQYF
TRBJ1-4 TRBD1 TRBV28 - TGTGCCAGCAGTTTCAGGGGGCGAGCTAATGAAAAACTGTTTTTT CASSFRGRANEKLFF
TRBJ1-2 - TRBV28 - TGTGCCAGCACGGTCGATAACTATGGCTACACCTTC CASTVDNYGYTF
TRBJ1-3 - TRBV6-6 - TGTGCCAGCAGTTACCAGGGGACTGGAAACACCATATATTTT CASSYQGTGNTIYF
TRBJ1-4 - TRBV28 once TGTGCCAGCAGTTTATTTGGTGAAAAACTGTTTTTT CASSLFGEKLFF
TRBJ1-1 TRBD1 TRBV7-9 - TGTGCCAGCAGGTCCGGGGACAGGGGTAGCACTGAAGCTTTCTTT CASRSGDRGSTEAFF
TRBJ1-1 - TRBV7-2 - TGTGCCAGCAGCTTAGTTAGGGGGGGCGAGGGCACTGAAGCTTTCTTT CASSLVRGGEGTEAFF
TRBJ1-5 TRBD1 TRBV6-1 - TGTGCCAGCAGCCAGGACAGGGCGGGTTGGGCCCAGCATTTT CASSQDRAGWAQHF